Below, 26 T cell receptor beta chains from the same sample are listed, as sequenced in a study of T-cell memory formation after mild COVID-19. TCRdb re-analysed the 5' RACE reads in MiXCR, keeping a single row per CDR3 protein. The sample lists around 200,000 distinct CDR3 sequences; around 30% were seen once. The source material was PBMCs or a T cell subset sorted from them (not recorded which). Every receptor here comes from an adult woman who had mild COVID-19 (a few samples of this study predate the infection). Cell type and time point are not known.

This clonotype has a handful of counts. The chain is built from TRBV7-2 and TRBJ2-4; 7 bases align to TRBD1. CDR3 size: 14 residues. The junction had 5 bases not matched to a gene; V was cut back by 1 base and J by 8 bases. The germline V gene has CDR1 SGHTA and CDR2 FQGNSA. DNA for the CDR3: TGTGCCAGCAGCTTAGAACAGGGGTCTTACATTCAGTACTTC. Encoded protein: CASSLEQGSYIQYF.

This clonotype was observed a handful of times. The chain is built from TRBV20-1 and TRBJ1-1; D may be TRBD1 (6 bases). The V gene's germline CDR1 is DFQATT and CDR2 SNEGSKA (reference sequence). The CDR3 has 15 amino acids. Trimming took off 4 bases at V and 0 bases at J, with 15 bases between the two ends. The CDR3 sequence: CSANWPDSLNTEAFF. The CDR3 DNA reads TGCAGTGCTAACTGGCCGGACAGTCTGAACACTGAAGCTTTCTTT.

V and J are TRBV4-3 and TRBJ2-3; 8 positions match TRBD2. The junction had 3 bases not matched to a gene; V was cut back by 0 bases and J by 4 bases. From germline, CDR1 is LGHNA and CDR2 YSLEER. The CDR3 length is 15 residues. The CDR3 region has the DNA TGCGCCAGCAGCCAAGAAGGACTAGCTGCAGATACGCAGTATTTT. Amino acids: CASSQEGLAADTQYF.

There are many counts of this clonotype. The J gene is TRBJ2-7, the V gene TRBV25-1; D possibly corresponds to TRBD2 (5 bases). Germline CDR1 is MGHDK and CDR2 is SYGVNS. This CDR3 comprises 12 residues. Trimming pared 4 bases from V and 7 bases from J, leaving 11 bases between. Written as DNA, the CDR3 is TGTGCCAGCAGTGCCCCCGGGGAGGAGCAGTACTTC. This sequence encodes CASSAPGEEQYF.

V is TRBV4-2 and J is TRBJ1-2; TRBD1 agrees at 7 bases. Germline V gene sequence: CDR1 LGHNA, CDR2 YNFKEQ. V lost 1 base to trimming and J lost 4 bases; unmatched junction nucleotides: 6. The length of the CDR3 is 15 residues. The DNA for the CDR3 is TGTGCCAGCAGCCAAGCCATGGACAGGCCCTATGGCTACACCTTC. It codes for CASSQAMDRPYGYTF.

CDR3 in amino acids: CASSLGPPRGNEQFF. The CDR3 DNA is TGTGCCAGCAGTTTGGGCCCCCCAAGGGGGAATGAGCAGTTCTTC. The V call is TRBV12-3 or TRBV12-4, the J call TRBJ2-1, with D tentatively TRBD1 (6 bases). This CDR3 comprises 15 residues. V was pared by 3 bases and J by 7 bases, with 16 bases between.

The CDR3 spells CSASSPTGGYRGYTF. As DNA, the CDR3 is TGCAGTGCTAGTAGCCCAACTGGGGGGTACCGTGGCTACACCTTC. The chain is built from TRBV20-1 and TRBJ1-2; the D gene is possibly TRBD1 (5 bases). CDR1 DFQATT and CDR2 SNEGSKA come from the germline V gene (reference sequence). This CDR3 has 15 residues. Trimming stripped 3 bases from V and 7 bases from J, with 21 bases between.

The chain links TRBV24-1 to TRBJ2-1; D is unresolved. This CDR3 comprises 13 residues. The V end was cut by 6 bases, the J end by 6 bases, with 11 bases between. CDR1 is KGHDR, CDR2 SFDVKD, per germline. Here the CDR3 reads CATSPSLINEQFF. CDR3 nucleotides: TGTGCCACCAGTCCCTCCTTGATCAATGAGCAGTTCTTC.

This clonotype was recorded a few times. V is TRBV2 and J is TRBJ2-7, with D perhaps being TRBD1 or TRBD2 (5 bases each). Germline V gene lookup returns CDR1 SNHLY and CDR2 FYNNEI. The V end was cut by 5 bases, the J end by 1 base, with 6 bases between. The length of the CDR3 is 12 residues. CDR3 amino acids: CASSWGSYEQYF. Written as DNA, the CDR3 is TGTGCCAGCAGTTGGGGGTCCTACGAGCAGTACTTC.

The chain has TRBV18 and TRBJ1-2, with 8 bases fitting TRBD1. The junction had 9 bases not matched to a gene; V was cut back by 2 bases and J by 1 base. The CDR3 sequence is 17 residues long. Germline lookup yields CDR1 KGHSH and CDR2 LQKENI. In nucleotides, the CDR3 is TGTGCCAGCTCACCATATCGGGGACAGGCGAGTAACTATGGCTACACCTTC. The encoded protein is CASSPYRGQASNYGYTF.

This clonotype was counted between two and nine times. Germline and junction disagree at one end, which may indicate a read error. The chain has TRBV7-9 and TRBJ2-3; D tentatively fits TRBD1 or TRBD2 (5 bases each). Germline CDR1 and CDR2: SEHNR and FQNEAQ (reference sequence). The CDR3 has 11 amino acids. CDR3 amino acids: CASSLGPTKNF. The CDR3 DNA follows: TGTGCCAGCAGCTTGGGACCGACCAAGAATTTT.

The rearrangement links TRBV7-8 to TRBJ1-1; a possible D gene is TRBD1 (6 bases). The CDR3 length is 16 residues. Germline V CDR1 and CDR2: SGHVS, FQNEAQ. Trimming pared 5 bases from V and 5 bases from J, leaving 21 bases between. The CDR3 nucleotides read TGTGCCAGCAGCCCAGTAACAGGGTGGGTAGAGACTGAAGCTTTCTTT. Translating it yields CASSPVTGWVETEAFF.

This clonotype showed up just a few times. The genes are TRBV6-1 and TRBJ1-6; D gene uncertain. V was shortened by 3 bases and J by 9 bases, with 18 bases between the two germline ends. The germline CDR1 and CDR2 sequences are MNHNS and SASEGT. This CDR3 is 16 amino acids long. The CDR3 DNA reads TGTGCCAGCAGTGATCAGCCGGTGGGGTTGGGTTCACCCCTCCACTTT. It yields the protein CASSDQPVGLGSPLHF.

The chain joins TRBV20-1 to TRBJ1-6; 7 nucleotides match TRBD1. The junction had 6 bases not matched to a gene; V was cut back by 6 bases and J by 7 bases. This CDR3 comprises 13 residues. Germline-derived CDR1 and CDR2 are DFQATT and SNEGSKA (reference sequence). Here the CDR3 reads CSAIRDRNSPLHF. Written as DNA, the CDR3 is TGCAGTGCCATCCGGGACAGAAATTCACCCCTCCACTTT.

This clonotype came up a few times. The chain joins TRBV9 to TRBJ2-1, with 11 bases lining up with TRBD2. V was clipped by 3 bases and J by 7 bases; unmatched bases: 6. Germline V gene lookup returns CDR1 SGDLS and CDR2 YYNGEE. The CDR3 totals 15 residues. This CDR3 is CASSGSGRAGNEQFF. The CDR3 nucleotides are TGTGCCAGCAGCGGTAGCGGGAGGGCTGGGAATGAGCAGTTCTTC.

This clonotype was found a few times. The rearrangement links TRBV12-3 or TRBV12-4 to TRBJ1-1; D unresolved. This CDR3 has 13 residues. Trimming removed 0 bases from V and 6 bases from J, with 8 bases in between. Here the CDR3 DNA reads TGTGCCAGCAGTTTAGCGGAGGGCTCTGAAGCTTTCTTT. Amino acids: CASSLAEGSEAFF.

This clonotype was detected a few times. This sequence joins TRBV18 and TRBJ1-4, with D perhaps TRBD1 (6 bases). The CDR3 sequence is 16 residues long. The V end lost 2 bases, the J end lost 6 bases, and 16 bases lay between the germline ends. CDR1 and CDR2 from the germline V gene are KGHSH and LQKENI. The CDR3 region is CASSPNQGQRDEKLFF. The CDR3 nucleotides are TGTGCCAGCTCACCAAACCAAGGACAGAGGGATGAAAAACTGTTTTTT.

CDR3 bases: TGTGCCAGCAGCGGACCAGGAGGGAACACCATATATTTT. It is translated as CASSGPGGNTIYF. This sequence joins TRBV9 and TRBJ1-3; D is undetermined. V was pared by 3 bases and J by 7 bases, with 11 bases between. CDR1 and CDR2 (germline): SGDLS, YYNGEE. The CDR3 sequence is 13 residues long.

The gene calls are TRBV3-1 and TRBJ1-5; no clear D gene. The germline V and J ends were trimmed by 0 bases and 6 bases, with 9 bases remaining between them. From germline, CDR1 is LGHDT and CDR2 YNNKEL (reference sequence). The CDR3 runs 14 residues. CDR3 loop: CASSQEGAGQPQHF. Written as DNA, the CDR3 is TGTGCCAGCAGCCAAGAAGGCGCTGGTCAGCCCCAGCATTTT.

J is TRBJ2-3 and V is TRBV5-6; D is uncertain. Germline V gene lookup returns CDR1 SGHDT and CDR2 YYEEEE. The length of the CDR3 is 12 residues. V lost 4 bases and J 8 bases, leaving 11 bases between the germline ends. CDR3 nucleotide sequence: TGTGCCAGCAGCCCAGGTTTATTTACGCAGTATTTT. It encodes CASSPGLFTQYF.

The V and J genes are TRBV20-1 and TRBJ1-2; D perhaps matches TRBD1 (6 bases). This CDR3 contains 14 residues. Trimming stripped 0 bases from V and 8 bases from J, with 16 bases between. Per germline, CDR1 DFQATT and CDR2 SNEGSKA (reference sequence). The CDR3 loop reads CSARDLGGAEGYTF. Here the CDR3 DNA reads TGCAGTGCTAGAGATCTTGGGGGCGCAGAAGGCTACACCTTC.

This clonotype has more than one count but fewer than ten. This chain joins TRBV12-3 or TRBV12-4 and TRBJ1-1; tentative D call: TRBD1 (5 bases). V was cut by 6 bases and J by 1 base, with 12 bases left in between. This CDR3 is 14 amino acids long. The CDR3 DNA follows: TGTGCCAGCAGGGTGGCGGGGGGGAACACTGAAGCTTTCTTT. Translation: CASRVAGGNTEAFF.

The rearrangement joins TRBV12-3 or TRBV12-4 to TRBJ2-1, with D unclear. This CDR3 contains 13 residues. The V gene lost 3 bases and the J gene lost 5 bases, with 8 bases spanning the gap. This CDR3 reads CASSFHRNNEQFF. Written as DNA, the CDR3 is TGTGCCAGCAGTTTCCACAGAAACAATGAGCAGTTCTTC.

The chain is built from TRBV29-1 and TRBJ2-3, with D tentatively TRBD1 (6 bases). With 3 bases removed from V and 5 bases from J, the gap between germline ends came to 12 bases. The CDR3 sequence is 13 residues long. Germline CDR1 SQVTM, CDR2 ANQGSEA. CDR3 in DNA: TGCAGCGTTGACCCGGGACAAGGAGATACGCAGTATTTT. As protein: CSVDPGQGDTQYF.

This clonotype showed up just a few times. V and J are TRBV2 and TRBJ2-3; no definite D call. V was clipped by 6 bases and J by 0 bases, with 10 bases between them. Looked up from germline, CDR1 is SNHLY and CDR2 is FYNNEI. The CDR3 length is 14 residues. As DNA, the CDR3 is TGTGCCAGCAGCGAGCTCTCTAGCACAGATACGCAGTATTTT. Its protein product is CASSELSSTDTQYF. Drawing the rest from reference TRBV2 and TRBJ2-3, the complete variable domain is EPEVTQTPSHQVTQMGQEVILRCVPISNHLYFYWYRQILGQKVEFLVSFYNNEISEKSEIFDDQFSVERPDGSNFTLKIRSTKLEDSAMYFCASSELSSTDTQYFGPGTRLTVL.

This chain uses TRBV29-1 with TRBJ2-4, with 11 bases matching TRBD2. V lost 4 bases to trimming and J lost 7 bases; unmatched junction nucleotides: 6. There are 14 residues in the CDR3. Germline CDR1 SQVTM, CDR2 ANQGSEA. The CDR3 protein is CSVVPSGRLNIQYF. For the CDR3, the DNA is TGCAGCGTTGTCCCTAGCGGGAGGTTGAACATTCAGTACTTC. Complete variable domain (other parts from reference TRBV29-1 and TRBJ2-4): SAVISQKPSRDICQRGTSLTIQCQVDSQVTMMFWYRQQPGQSLTLIATANQGSEATYESGFVIDKFPISRPNLTFSTLTVSNMSPEDSSIYLCSVVPSGRLNIQYFGAGTRLSVL.